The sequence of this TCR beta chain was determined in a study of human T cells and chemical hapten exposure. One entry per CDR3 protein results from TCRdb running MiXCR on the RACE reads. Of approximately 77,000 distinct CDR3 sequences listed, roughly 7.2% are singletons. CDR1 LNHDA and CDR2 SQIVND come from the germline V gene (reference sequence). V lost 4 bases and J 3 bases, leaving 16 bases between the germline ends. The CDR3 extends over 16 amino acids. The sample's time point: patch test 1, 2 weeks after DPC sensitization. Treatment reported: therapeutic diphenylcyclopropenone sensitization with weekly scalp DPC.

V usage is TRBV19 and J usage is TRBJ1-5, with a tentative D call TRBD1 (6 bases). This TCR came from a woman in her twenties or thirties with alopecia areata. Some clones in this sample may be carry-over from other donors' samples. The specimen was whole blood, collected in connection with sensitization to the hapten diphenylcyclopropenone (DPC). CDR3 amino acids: CASSRGGFRNNQPQHF. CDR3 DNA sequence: TGTGCCAGTAGTAGAGGGGGTTTTCGTAACAATCAGCCCCAGCATTTT.